The 22 T cell receptor beta chains presented below share a single source sample, sequenced in a study of cytotoxic CD8 clonotypes in ibrutinib-treated CLL. TCRdb's copy holds only in-frame clones and misses some; the assay was immunoSEQ multiplex PCR. The profile shows 300,000 or so clones, over 55% of them singletons. The specimen was PBMCs, collected after 36 months of ibrutinib treatment. The origin of the receptors is a human donor with chronic lymphocytic leukemia.

The J gene is TRBJ2-3, the V gene TRBV6-6, with TRBD1 as a possible D gene (5 bases). Germline V gene data show CDR1 as MNHNY and CDR2 as SVGAGI (reference sequence). V was cut by 0 bases and J by 6 bases, with 13 bases left in between. The CDR3 has 15 amino acids. The CDR3 DNA reads TGTGCCAGCAGTTACTCGAGTTCGACAGACGATACGCAGTATTTT. Translation gives CASSYSSSTDDTQYF.

The chain recombines TRBV28 with TRBJ1-5, with D tentatively TRBD1 (5 bases). The CDR3 totals 16 residues. The V gene's germline CDR1 is MDHEN and CDR2 SYDVKM. With 0 bases removed from V and 1 base from J, the gap between germline ends came to 10 bases. For the CDR3, the DNA is TGTGCCAGCAGTTTATGGACAGTTCCCAGCAATCAGCCCCAGCATTTT. Its protein is CASSLWTVPSNQPQHF.

Of note for this clone: One end of the junction does not line up with germline, which may come from a read error. The chain employs TRBV7-3 and TRBJ1-2; D unresolved. CDR1 and CDR2 from the germline V gene are SGHTA and FQGTGA. This CDR3 has 15 amino acids. Here the CDR3 DNA reads TGTGCCAGCAGCCCTGGACCTGGTTCAAACTCTGGCTACACCTTC. Amino acid sequence: CASSPGPGSNSGYTF. Filled out from reference TRBV7-3 and TRBJ1-2, the complete variable domain reads GAGVSQTPSNKVTEKGKYVELRCDPISGHTALYWYRQSLGQGPEFLIYFQGTGAADDSGLPNDRFFAVRPEGSVSTLKIQRTERGDSAVYLCASSPGPGSNSGYTFGSGTRLTVV.

The chain employs TRBV2 and TRBJ2-2; D unresolved. V lost 4 bases, J lost 4 bases, and 10 bases lay in between. Germline lookup yields CDR1 SNHLY and CDR2 FYNNEI. CDR3 length equals 14 residues. In DNA, the CDR3 is TGTGCCAGCAGTGGCTATGGCGGCACCGGGGAGCTGTTTTTT. The encoded protein is CASSGYGGTGELFF.

The chain joins TRBV7-6 to TRBJ2-3; no clear D gene. The CDR3 covers 14 residues. Germline lookup yields CDR1 SGHVS and CDR2 FNYEAQ. The V end was cut by 0 bases, the J end by 4 bases, with 8 bases between. The CDR3 region is CASSLARTSDTQYF. As DNA, the CDR3 is TGTGCCAGCAGCTTAGCTCGGACGTCAGATACGCAGTATTTT.

The V and J genes are TRBV11-2 and TRBJ1-2, with D unresolved. This CDR3 contains 17 residues. Trimming cost V 0 bases and J 4 bases, with 18 bases left between them. Germline CDR1 and CDR2: SGHAT and FQNNGV. The DNA of the CDR3 is TGTGCCAGCAGCTTAGATCTCAGACTAACTTATACCTATGGCTACACCTTC. This gives the protein CASSLDLRLTYTYGYTF.

The rearrangement uses TRBV5-1 and TRBJ1-1; 8 bases fit TRBD1. CDR3 length: 15 amino acids. Germline CDR1 SGHRS, CDR2 YFSETQ. V gave up 5 bases and J gave up 1 base; unmatched junction bases: 7. The CDR3 is CASRGSGGSNTEAFF. The CDR3 DNA reads as TGCGCCAGCAGAGGCTCAGGGGGCTCGAACACTGAAGCTTTCTTT.

In its sample, this clone was seen a few times. The chain links TRBV6-5 to TRBJ1-2, with D maybe TRBD1 (6 bases). This CDR3 region has 14 residues. Germline CDR1 reads MNHEY; CDR2 reads SVGAGI. Deletions cut 4 bases from V and 8 bases from J, with 17 bases between. The CDR3 protein is CASSLQGTGLGYTF. The CDR3 DNA is TGTGCCAGCAGTTTACAGGGAACAGGGTTGGGCTACACCTTC.

This clone was seen more than once but under ten times. The V call is TRBV9, the J call TRBJ2-7, with 12 bases identical to TRBD2. This CDR3 spans 14 amino acids. Trimming took 3 bases from V and 5 from J; bases not matched to a gene: 3. Germline lookup yields CDR1 SGDLS and CDR2 YYNGEE. CDR3 sequence: CASSDRLAGDEQYF. CDR3 DNA: TGTGCCAGCAGCGACCGACTAGCGGGAGACGAGCAGTACTTC.

This chain links TRBV9 with TRBJ1-2; perhaps TRBD1 as D (6 bases). This CDR3 spans 14 amino acids. Trimming pared 1 base from V and 7 bases from J, leaving 14 bases between. CDR1 and CDR2 from the germline V gene are SGDLS and YYNGEE. DNA of the CDR3: TGTGCCAGCAGCGTATTAGCAGGGGCCGGTGGCTACACCTTC. The encoded protein is CASSVLAGAGGYTF.

The chain's CDR3 is CASSPYGTSGRLYEQYF. CDR3 nucleotides: TGTGCCAGCAGCCCATACGGAACTAGCGGGAGACTCTACGAGCAGTACTTC. The genes are TRBV9 and TRBJ2-7; 11 positions agree with TRBD2. The CDR3 loop spans 17 amino acids. Germline V gene data show CDR1 as SGDLS and CDR2 as YYNGEE. V lost 4 bases to trimming and J lost 3 bases; unmatched junction nucleotides: 12.

This chain connects TRBV7-3 to TRBJ2-5; 8 nucleotides match TRBD1. Losses at the gene ends were 5 bases for V and 4 bases for J; bases not matched to a gene: 12. The CDR3 runs to 16 residues. From germline, CDR1 is SGHTA and CDR2 FQGTGA. The DNA of the CDR3 is TGTGCCAGCAGCCTCCGCGGACAGGGTGGTGGAGAGACCCAGTACTTC. It specifies CASSLRGQGGGETQYF.

The rearrangement uses TRBV28 and TRBJ2-5; 7 bases align to TRBD1. The CDR3 length is 18 residues. Germline CDR1 reads MDHEN; CDR2 reads SYDVKM. The V segment lost 2 bases and the J segment 5 bases; nucleotides outside the gene matches: 17. CDR3 sequence: CASSLRSFRTGLVETQYF. The CDR3, as DNA: TGTGCCAGCAGTTTAAGGTCGTTTCGGACAGGTTTGGTGGAGACCCAGTACTTC.

The genes are TRBV25-1 and TRBJ1-2; no firm D call. The CDR3 consists of 12 residues. Trimming cost V 4 bases and J 7 bases, with 10 bases left between them. Germline V gene lookup returns CDR1 MGHDK and CDR2 SYGVNS. The CDR3 region is CASSVSQSGYTF. The DNA for the CDR3 is TGTGCCAGCAGTGTGAGTCAGTCTGGCTACACCTTC.

This clone was found a few times. The chain links TRBV7-2 to TRBJ1-5, with 10 nucleotides matching TRBD1. The V gene end was trimmed by 4 bases and the J gene end by 8 bases; junction bases not matched to a gene: 8. Germline CDR1 reads SGHTA; CDR2 reads FQGNSA. This CDR3 comprises 15 residues. This chain's CDR3 is CASSSGGQGVKPQHF. CDR3 DNA: TGTGCCAGCAGCTCCGGCGGACAGGGGGTGAAGCCCCAGCATTTT. Full variable domain (outside the CDR3, taken from reference TRBV7-2 and TRBJ1-5): GAGVSQSPSNKVTEKGKDVELRCDPISGHTALYWYRQSLGQGLEFLIYFQGNSAPDKSGLPSDRFSAERTGGSVSTLTIQRTQQEDSAVYLCASSSGGQGVKPQHFGDGTRLSIL.

V is TRBV5-6 and J is TRBJ2-5; no clear D. Germline V gene sequence: CDR1 SGHDT, CDR2 YYEEEE. Trimming took 0 bases from V and 2 from J, leaving 5 bases between them. There are 13 residues in the CDR3. CDR3 DNA: TGTGCCAGCAGCTTGGGGCGTCAAGAGACCCAGTACTTC. Its protein product is CASSLGRQETQYF.

The genes are TRBV19 and TRBJ2-7; D perhaps matches TRBD2 (6 bases). The V end was cut by 6 bases, the J end by 0 bases, with 9 bases between. The CDR3 is 13 residues long. Germline CDR1 and CDR2: LNHDA and SQIVND (reference sequence). Written as DNA, the CDR3 is TGTGCCAGTAGGCGGGAACCCTCCTACGAGCAGTACTTC. Its protein product is CASRREPSYEQYF. The variable domain in full, with the rest retrieved from reference TRBV19 and TRBJ2-7, is DGGITQSPKYLFRKEGQNVTLSCEQNLNHDAMYWYRQDPGQGLRLIYYSQIVNDFQKGDIAEGYSVSREKKESFPLTVTSAQKNPTAFYLCASRREPSYEQYFGPGTRLTVT.

This clone was detected only a few times. The chain combines TRBV10-3 with TRBJ1-2; D may be TRBD1 (6 bases). The CDR3 is 14 amino acids. With 8 bases removed from V and 8 bases from J, the gap between germline ends came to 21 bases. CDR1 is ENHRY and CDR2 is SYGVKD in the germline V gene. The CDR3: CAIGSSGGGWGYTF. CDR3 nucleotide sequence: TGTGCCATCGGAAGTTCCGGTGGGGGCTGGGGCTACACCTTC.

This clone showed up just a few times. This chain uses TRBV5-1 with TRBJ2-7, with TRBD2 matching 8 bases. V dropped 4 bases and J dropped 4; count of bases not matched to a gene: 7. CDR1 and CDR2 from the germline V gene are SGHRS and YFSETQ. The CDR3 is 14 residues long. The CDR3 reads CASSLRSGNYEQYF. Here the CDR3 DNA reads TGCGCCAGCAGCCTCCGTAGCGGGAATTACGAGCAGTACTTC.

J is TRBJ2-6 and V is TRBV4-1, with 8 positions matching TRBD1. This CDR3 has 18 amino acids. The germline V gene encodes CDR1 MGHRA and CDR2 YSYEKL. Trimming took 3 bases from V and 2 from J; bases not matched to a gene: 9. DNA for the CDR3: TGCGCCAGCAGCCAGTCCACAGGGGGTATAACTGGGGCCAACGTCCTGACTTTC. Residues: CASSQSTGGITGANVLTF.

The V and J genes are TRBV7-6 and TRBJ1-1, with TRBD1 as a possible D gene (6 bases). The CDR3 is 15 amino acids. Germline V lookup: CDR1 SGHVS, CDR2 FNYEAQ. Trimming took off 4 bases at V and 0 bases at J, with 12 bases between the two ends. The CDR3 DNA reads as TGTGCCAGCAGCTCGGAACAGGGTCTGAACACTGAAGCTTTCTTT. Translated: CASSSEQGLNTEAFF.

The table lists this clone with a few counts. V gene TRBV27 combines with J gene TRBJ2-1; 7 bases align to TRBD2. V dropped 4 bases and J dropped 10; count of bases not matched to a gene: 4. CDR1 MNHEY and CDR2 SMNVEV come from the germline V gene (reference sequence). The CDR3 spans 12 residues. CDR3 nucleotides: TGTGCCAGCAGTTGGGCTAGCGGCGAGCAGTTCTTC. Translation gives CASSWASGEQFF.